Listed here are 15 T cell receptor beta chains from one sample, sequenced in a study of T cell responses to AZD1222 COVID-19 vaccine (dated by TCRdb to the early 2020s). The sample's time point label is to be understood as: baseline before first vaccination. The library was generated by the immunoSEQ multiplex PCR assay. TCRdb provides this immuneACCESS table in a form limited to in-frame rearrangements. Some clones are lacking; in checked studies, under half of them reflect an unresolved V gene, and why the rest are absent is not known. Across this sample there are more than 85,000 clones, with about 89% seen only once. The top ten clones comprise 6% to 9% of the sample. Sequences were derived from peripheral blood, sampled on day 0 of AZD1222 vaccination. The receptor source for this set is an adult in good health.

V usage is TRBV7-9 and J usage is TRBJ2-3, with no clear D. Germline V gene lookup returns CDR1 SEHNR and CDR2 FQNEAQ (reference sequence). The length of the CDR3 is 16 residues. The germline V and J ends were trimmed by 2 bases and 0 bases, with 12 bases remaining between them. CDR3 loop: CASSLTQRLSTDTQYF. The CDR3, as DNA: TGTGCCAGCAGCTTAACCCAGAGGCTAAGCACAGATACGCAGTATTTT.

Here the CDR3 reads CASSVPGEEGAFF. CDR3 nucleotides: TGTGCCAGCAGCGTTCCAGGGGAGGAAGGTGCTTTCTTT. V gene TRBV9 combines with J gene TRBJ1-1; possible D gene TRBD1, 6 bases. The length of the CDR3 is 13 residues. Trimming stripped 2 bases from V and 11 bases from J, with 16 bases between. Germline CDR1 reads SGDLS; CDR2 reads YYNGEE.

The rearrangement uses TRBV28 and TRBJ2-7; D might be TRBD1 or TRBD2, each matching 5 bases. Germline values: CDR1 MDHEN, CDR2 SYDVKM. The length of the CDR3 is 12 residues. Trimming took off 6 bases at V and 6 bases at J, with 12 bases between the two ends. Here the CDR3 DNA reads TGTGCCAGCAGGCCGGGGCCGCGCGAGCAGTACTTC. Translating gives CASRPGPREQYF.

The rearrangement uses TRBV28 and TRBJ1-5; a possible D gene is TRBD1 (6 bases). V dropped 4 bases and J dropped 6 bases, with 19 bases sitting between them. Germline assignment: CDR1 MDHEN and CDR2 SYDVKM. The CDR3 is made up of 16 amino acids. The CDR3 reads CASSSQGPRLLQPQHF. The CDR3 nucleotides read TGTGCCAGCAGTTCTCAGGGGCCGCGTCTTCTTCAGCCCCAGCATTTT.

The J gene is TRBJ1-5, the V gene TRBV7-3; D is ambiguous. This CDR3 comprises 15 residues. Germline values: CDR1 SGHTA, CDR2 FQGTGA. The V end lost 3 bases, the J end lost 2 bases, and 11 bases lay between the germline ends. The CDR3 spells CASSLEGGRNQPQHF. The CDR3 nucleotides are TGTGCCAGCAGCTTGGAGGGCGGTCGCAATCAGCCCCAGCATTTT.

The rearrangement joins TRBV5-1 to TRBJ2-1; 10 bases line up with TRBD1. Germline trimming cut 4 bases from V and 7 bases from J; bases unmatched to any gene: 8. Germline CDR1 reads SGHRS; CDR2 reads YFSETQ. The CDR3 covers 15 residues. CDR3 amino acids: CASSNGTGVWNEQFF. The CDR3 DNA sequence: TGCGCCAGCAGCAACGGGACAGGGGTCTGGAATGAGCAGTTCTTC.

The gene calls are TRBV6-6 and TRBJ1-4; TRBD1 matches 10 bases. CDR3 length: 15 residues. J gave up 8 bases and V 5 bases, and 8 bases lay outside the gene matches. The germline gives CDR1 MNHNY, CDR2 SVGAGI (reference sequence). CDR3 region: CASSPGTGDREKLFF. Here the CDR3 DNA reads TGTGCCAGCAGTCCGGGGACAGGGGATAGGGAAAAACTGTTTTTT.

The rearrangement joins TRBV2 to TRBJ1-1, with no clear D. V lost 7 bases and J lost 1, with 13 bases in between. CDR1 is SNHLY, CDR2 FYNNEI, per germline. CDR3 size: 14 residues. The CDR3 sequence is CASIFRHSNTEAFF. The CDR3 region has the DNA TGTGCCAGCATCTTCAGACACTCGAACACTGAAGCTTTCTTT.

The CDR3 sequence: CASSFTGGGYTF. The CDR3 DNA follows: TGTGCCAGCAGTTTCACAGGGGGAGGCTACACCTTC. J is TRBJ1-2 and V is TRBV12-3 or TRBV12-4; 8 bases match TRBD1. The CDR3 is 12 residues long. V gave up 3 bases and J gave up 8 bases; unmatched junction bases: 2.

The rearrangement uses TRBV7-9 and TRBJ2-3; D uncertain. V was shortened by 5 bases and J by 2 bases, with 8 bases between the two germline ends. The CDR3 has 13 amino acids. Per germline, CDR1 SEHNR and CDR2 FQNEAQ (reference sequence). CDR3 protein: CASSLEPTDTQYF. CDR3 coding DNA: TGTGCCAGCAGCCTCGAGCCCACAGATACGCAGTATTTT.

A single count supports this clone. The rearrangement joins TRBV18 to TRBJ2-7; 8 bases agree with TRBD1. The length of the CDR3 is 16 residues. With V trimmed by 3 bases and J by 4 bases, 11 bases remained unmatched. Germline V lookup: CDR1 KGHSH, CDR2 LQKENI. In DNA form, the CDR3 reads TGTGCCAGCTCACCCCCGGGACAGGTCCCAATGTACGAGCAGTACTTC. This gives the protein CASSPPGQVPMYEQYF.

The CDR3, as DNA: TGTGCCAGCATCTACAGGGTCCAATCACCCCTCCACTTT. It codes for CASIYRVQSPLHF. The chain combines TRBV6-5 with TRBJ1-6, with a weak D call TRBD1 (6 bases). V lost 7 bases and J 10 bases, leaving 14 bases between the germline ends. Germline values: CDR1 MNHEY, CDR2 SVGAGI. CDR3 size: 13 residues.

About this clone: Germline and junction disagree at one end, which may indicate a read error. The J gene is TRBJ2-2, the V gene TRBV6-5; D is possibly TRBD1 (6 bases). The CDR3 has 16 residues. Per the germline V gene, CDR1 is MNHEY and CDR2 is SVGAGI. The CDR3 nucleotides are TGTGCCAGCAGTTACTCCTACAGGGCGAAGACCGGGGAGCTGTTTTTT. It encodes CASSYSYRAKTGELFF.

The chain couples TRBV9 to TRBJ2-3; D remains ambiguous. Trimming took 4 bases from V and 2 from J, leaving 14 bases between them. The germline CDR1 and CDR2 sequences are SGDLS and YYNGEE. The CDR3 is 15 amino acids. CDR3 nucleotide sequence: TGTGCCAGCAGCCCGCGGCTGGGCGACACAGATACGCAGTATTTT. It specifies CASSPRLGDTDTQYF.

The chain uses TRBV6-4 and TRBJ2-2; 9 positions agree with TRBD2. Germline V CDR1 and CDR2: MRHNA, SNTAGT. The V and J ends lost 8 bases and 3 bases, in that order; junction bases with no gene match: 7. The CDR3 extends over 15 amino acids. The CDR3 loop reads CASRARGGDTGELFF. The CDR3 bases are TGTGCCAGCCGAGCGCGGGGGGGCGACACCGGGGAGCTGTTTTTT.